The entry that follows covers one T cell receptor beta chain sequence. Its antigen remains unidentified. The sample comes from a study of shared clonotypes between healthy human individuals. About the study: Each donor had three CD4 naive, three CD4 memory, two CD8 naive and one CD8 memory plate. The study, taken as a whole, reports: Non-shared clonotypes displayed generation probabilities falling below those of clonotypes present in all four donors. Naive subsets generally had larger estimated richness than memory subsets.

In the source study's methods: Because ImmunoSEQ provided only junction sequences with no quality scores, the filtering differed. Produced via immunoSEQ multiplex PCR; TCRdb's table is partial and in-frame only. V and J calls and clone size are those listed in that table; D and trimming were worked out from the DNA. This sample carries roughly 2.5 million clones, more than 90% of them seen once, and the ten largest clones take around 0.14%. This CDR3 spans 14 amino acids. Trimming pared 2 bases from V and 2 bases from J, leaving 8 bases between. Germline V CDR1 and CDR2: SGHVS, FNYEAQ. The specimen sequenced was naive CD4+ T cells sorted from blood. Subset of the sample: CD45RA+ positively selected. The TCR comes from a man aged 18 to 35 in good health. The chain has TRBV7-6 and TRBJ2-3; D is tentatively TRBD1 or TRBD2 (5 bases each). CDR3 region: CASSLWGITDTQYF. CDR3 coding DNA: TGTGCCAGCAGCTTATGGGGGATCACAGATACGCAGTATTTT.